This TCR beta chain comes out of a study of monozygotic twins with inflammatory bowel disease. Template switching was used to attach UMIs, which incorporated a 6-nucleotide sample barcode. For each CDR3 protein, TCRdb gives one entry from its re-call of the 5' RACE reads, without DNA. The sample has 350,000 to 550,000 distinct CDR3 sequences; the top ten hold about 2.2%. The germline V gene has CDR1 KGHSH and CDR2 LQKENI. This CDR3 is built from 14 residues. Overall study results and limits: No repertoire similarity difference was seen between concordant and discordant twins; power was possibly limited.

Details on this clonotype: The antigen is undetermined.

The sequenced material came from blood. This receptor was identified in a human donor with ulcerative colitis or Crohn's disease, or a healthy co-twin of an affected twin (not recorded which). The chain is built from TRBV18 and TRBJ2-6; TCRdb calls TRBD1, which cannot be checked without DNA. The CDR3 spells CASSPTGTGAVLTF.